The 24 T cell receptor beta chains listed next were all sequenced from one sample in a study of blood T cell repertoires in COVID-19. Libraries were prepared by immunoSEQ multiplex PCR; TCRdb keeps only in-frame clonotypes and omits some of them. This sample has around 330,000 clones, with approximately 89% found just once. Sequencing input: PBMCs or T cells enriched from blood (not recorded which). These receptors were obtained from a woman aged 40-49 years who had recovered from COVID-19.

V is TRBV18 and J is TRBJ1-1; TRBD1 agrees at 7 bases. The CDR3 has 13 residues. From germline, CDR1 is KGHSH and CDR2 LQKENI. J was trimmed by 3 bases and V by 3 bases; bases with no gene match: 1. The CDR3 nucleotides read TGTGCCAGCTCACCGACAGGGTACACTGAAGCTTTCTTT. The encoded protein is CASSPTGYTEAFF.

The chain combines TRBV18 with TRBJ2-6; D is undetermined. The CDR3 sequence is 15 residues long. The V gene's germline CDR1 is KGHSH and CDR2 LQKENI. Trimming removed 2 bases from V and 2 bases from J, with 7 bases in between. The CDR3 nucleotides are TGTGCCAGCTCACCAGCGCCTACTGGGGCCAACGTCCTGACTTTC. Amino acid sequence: CASSPAPTGANVLTF. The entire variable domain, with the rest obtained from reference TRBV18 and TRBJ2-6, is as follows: NAGVMQNPRHLVRRRGQEARLRCSPMKGHSHVYWYRQLPEEGLKFMVYLQKENIIDESGMPKERFSAEFPKEGPSILRIQQVVRGDSAAYFCASSPAPTGANVLTFGAGSRLTVL.

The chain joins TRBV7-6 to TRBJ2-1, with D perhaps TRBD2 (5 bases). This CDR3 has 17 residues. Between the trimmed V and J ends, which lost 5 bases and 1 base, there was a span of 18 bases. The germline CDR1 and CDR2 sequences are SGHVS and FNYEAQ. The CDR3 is CASSPPVVGSSYNEQFF. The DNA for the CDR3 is TGTGCCAGCAGCCCGCCGGTAGTAGGGAGTTCCTACAATGAGCAGTTCTTC.

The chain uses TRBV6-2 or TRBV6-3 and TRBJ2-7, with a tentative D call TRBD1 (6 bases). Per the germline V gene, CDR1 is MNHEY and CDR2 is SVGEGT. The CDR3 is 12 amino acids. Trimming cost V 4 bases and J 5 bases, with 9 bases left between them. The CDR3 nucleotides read TGTGCCAGCAGTTGGGGGACACACGAGCAGTACTTC. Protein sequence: CASSWGTHEQYF.

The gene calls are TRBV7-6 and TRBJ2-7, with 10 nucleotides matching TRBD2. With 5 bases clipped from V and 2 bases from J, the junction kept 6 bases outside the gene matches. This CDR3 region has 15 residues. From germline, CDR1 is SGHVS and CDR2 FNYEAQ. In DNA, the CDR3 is TGTGCCAGCAGCCGAGGGAGCGGGAGGGCCTACGAGCAGTACTTC. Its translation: CASSRGSGRAYEQYF.

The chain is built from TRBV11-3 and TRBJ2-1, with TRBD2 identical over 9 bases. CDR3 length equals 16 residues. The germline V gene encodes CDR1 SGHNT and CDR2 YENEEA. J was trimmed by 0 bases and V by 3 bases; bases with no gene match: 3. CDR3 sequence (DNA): TGTGCCAGCAGCTTTGGCGGGGGGGTCTCCTACAATGAGCAGTTCTTC. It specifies CASSFGGGVSYNEQFF.

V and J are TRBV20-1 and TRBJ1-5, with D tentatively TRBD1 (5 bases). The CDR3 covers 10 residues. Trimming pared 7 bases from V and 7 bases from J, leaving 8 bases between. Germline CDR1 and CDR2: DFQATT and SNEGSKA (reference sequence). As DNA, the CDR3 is TGCAGTGTTGGGGCCCAGCCCCAGCATTTT. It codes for CSVGAQPQHF.

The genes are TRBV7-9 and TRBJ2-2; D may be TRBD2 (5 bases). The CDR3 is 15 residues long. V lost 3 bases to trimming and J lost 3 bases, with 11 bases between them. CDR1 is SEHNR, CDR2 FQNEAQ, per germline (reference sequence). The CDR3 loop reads CASSFWEMDTGELFF. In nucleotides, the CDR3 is TGTGCCAGCAGCTTCTGGGAGATGGACACCGGGGAGCTGTTTTTT.

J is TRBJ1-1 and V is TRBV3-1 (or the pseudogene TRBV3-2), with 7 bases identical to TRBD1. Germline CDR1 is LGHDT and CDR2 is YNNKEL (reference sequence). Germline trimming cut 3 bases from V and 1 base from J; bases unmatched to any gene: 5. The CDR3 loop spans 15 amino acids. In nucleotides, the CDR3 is TGTGCCAGCAGCCATGTGGGACAGACGAACACTGAAGCTTTCTTT. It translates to CASSHVGQTNTEAFF.

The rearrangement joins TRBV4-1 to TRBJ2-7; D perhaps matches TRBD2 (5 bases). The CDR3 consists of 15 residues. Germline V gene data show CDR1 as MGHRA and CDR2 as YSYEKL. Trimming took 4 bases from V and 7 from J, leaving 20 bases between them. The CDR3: CASSPEAAAGGEQYF. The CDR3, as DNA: TGCGCCAGCAGCCCTGAGGCGGCGGCGGGTGGGGAGCAGTACTTC.

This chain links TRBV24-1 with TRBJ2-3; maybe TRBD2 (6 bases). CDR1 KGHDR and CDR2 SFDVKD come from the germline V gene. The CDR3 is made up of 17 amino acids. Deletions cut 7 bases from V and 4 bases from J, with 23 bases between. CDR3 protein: CATSDLLDGEEADTQYF. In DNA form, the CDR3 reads TGTGCCACCAGCGACCTTTTGGATGGGGAGGAGGCAGATACGCAGTATTTT.

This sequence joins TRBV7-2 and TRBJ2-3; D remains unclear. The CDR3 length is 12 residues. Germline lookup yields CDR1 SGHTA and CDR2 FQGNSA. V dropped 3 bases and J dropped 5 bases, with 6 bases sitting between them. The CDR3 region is CASSFSLDTQYF. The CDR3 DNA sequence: TGTGCCAGCAGCTTCTCCTTAGATACGCAGTATTTT.

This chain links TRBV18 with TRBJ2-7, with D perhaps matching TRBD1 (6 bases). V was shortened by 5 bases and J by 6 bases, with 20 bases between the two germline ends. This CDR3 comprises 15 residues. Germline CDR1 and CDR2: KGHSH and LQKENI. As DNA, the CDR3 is TGTGCCAGCTCAGGGGAAACAGGGATATGGGGCGAGCAGTACTTC. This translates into CASSGETGIWGEQYF.

DNA for the CDR3: TGTGCCAGCAGCGCACACAGGGGGCGTGAGCAGTTCTTC. Its protein product is CASSAHRGREQFF. This sequence joins TRBV11-2 and TRBJ2-1, with 9 bases matching TRBD1. This CDR3 region has 13 residues. The germline V gene has CDR1 SGHAT and CDR2 FQNNGV. V lost 5 bases and J lost 9; bases outside the gene matches: 5.

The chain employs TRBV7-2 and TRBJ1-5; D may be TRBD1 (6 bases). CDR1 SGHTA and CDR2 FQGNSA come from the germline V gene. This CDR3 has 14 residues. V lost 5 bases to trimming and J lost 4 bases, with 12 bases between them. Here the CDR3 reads CASSPDRRNQPQHF. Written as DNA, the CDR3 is TGTGCCAGCAGCCCTGACAGGAGGAATCAGCCCCAGCATTTT.

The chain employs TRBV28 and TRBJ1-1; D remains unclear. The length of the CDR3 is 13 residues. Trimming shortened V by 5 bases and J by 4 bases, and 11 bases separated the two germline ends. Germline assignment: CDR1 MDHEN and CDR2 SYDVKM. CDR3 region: CASSLRRPTEAFF. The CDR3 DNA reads TGTGCCAGCAGTCTCCGGAGACCCACTGAAGCTTTCTTT.

This CDR3 reads CSVEDSGQPQHF. The DNA of the CDR3 is TGCAGCGTTGAAGACTCAGGCCAGCCCCAGCATTTT. The chain carries TRBV29-1 and TRBJ1-5; D ambiguous. Deletions cut 0 bases from V and 7 bases from J, with 7 bases between. Germline V CDR1 and CDR2: SQVTM, ANQGSEA. CDR3 length: 12 amino acids.

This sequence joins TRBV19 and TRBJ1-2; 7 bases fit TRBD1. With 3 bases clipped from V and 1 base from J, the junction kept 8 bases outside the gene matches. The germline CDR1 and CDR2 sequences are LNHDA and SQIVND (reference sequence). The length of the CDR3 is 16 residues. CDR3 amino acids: CASSIPGTENNYGYTF. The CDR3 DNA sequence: TGTGCCAGTAGTATCCCCGGGACAGAAAATAACTATGGCTACACCTTC.

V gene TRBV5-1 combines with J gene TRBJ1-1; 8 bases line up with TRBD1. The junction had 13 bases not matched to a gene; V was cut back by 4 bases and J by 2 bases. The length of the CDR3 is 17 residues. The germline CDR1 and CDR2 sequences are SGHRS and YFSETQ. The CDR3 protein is CASSQISGQGDNTEAFF. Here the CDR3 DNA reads TGCGCCAGCAGCCAAATCTCCGGACAGGGTGATAACACTGAAGCTTTCTTT.

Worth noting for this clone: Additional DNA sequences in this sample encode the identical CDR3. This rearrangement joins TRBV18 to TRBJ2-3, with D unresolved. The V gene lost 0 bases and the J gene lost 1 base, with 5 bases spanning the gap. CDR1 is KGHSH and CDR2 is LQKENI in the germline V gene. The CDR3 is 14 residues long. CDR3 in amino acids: CASSPPSGTDTQYF. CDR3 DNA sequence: TGTGCCAGCTCACCACCGAGTGGCACAGATACGCAGTATTTT.

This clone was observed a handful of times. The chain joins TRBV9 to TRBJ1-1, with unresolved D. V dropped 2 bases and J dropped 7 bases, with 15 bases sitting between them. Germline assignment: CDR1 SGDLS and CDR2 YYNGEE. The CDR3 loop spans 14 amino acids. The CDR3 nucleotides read TGTGCCAGCAGCGTGAGAGGAGGGATGGATGAAGCTTTCTTT. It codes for CASSVRGGMDEAFF. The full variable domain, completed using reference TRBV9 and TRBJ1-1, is DSGVTQTPKHLITATGQRVTLRCSPRSGDLSVYWYQQSLDQGLQFLIQYYNGEERAKGNILERFSAQQFPDLHSELNLSSLELGDSALYFCASSVRGGMDEAFFGQGTRLTVV.

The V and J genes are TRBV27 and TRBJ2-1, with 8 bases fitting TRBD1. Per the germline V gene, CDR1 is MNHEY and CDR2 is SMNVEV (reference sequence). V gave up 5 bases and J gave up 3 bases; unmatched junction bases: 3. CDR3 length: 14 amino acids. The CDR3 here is CASSPGGIYNEQFF. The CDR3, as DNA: TGTGCCAGCAGTCCAGGGGGCATCTACAATGAGCAGTTCTTC.

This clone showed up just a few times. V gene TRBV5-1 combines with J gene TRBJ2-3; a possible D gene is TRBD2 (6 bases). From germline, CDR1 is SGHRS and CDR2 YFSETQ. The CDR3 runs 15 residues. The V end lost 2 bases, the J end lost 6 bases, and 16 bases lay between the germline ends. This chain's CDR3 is CASSFLFGGSDTQYF. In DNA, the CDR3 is TGCGCCAGCAGCTTCTTATTTGGGGGGAGTGATACGCAGTATTTT.

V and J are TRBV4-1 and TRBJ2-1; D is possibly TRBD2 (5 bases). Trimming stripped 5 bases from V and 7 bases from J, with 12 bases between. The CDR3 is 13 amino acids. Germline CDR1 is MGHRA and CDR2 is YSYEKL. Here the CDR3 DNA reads TGCGCCAGCAGCTCGGCTAGCCTGAATGAGCAGTTCTTC. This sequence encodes CASSSASLNEQFF.